This T cell receptor (beta chain) was sequenced for a study of T cell repertoires in cytomegalovirus infection. Study-wide results and caveats: What dominated the ex vivo response were HLA-C-restricted CMV-specific TCR beta clonotypes.

TCRdb redid the calling of the reads with MiXCR, one entry per CDR3 protein. The sample carries 550,000 to 700,000 distinct CDR3 sequences, almost 40% recorded once. Details on this clonotype: The antigen is unknown.

The source of this sequence is a human donor in good health (CMV status not recorded). Some clones in this sample may be carry-over from other donors' samples. The input for sequencing was cultured PBMCs, taken from culture after CMV antigen stimulation.

This CDR3 reads CASSPRDGGTDTQYF. For the CDR3, the DNA is TGTGCCAGCAGCCCCCGGGACGGAGGCACAGATACGCAGTATTTT. This chain connects TRBV11-3 to TRBJ2-3, with D perhaps TRBD1 or TRBD2 (5 bases each). The CDR3 loop spans 15 amino acids. Germline CDR1 SGHNT, CDR2 YENEEA. V lost 5 bases and J lost 1, with 13 bases in between.